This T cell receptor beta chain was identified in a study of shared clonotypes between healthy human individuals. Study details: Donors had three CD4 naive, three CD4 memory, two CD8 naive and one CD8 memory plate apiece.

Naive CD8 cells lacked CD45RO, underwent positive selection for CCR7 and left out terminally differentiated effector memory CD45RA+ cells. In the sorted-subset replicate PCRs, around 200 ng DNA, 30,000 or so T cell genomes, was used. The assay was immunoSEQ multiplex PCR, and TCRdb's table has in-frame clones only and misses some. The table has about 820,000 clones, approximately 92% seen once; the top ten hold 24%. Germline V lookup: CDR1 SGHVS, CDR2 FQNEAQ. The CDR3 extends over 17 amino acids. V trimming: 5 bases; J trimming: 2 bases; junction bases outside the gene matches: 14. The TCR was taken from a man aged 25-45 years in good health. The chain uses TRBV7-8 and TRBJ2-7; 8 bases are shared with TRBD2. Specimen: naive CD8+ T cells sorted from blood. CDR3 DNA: TGTGCCAGCAGCCACTATACAACTAGCGGAATACCCTACGAGCAGTACTTC. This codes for CASSHYTTSGIPYEQYF. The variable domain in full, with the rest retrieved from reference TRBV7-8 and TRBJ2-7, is GAGVSQSPRYKVAKRGQDVALRCDPISGHVSLFWYQQALGQGPEFLTYFQNEAQLDKSGLPSDRFFAERPEGSVSTLKIQRTQQEDSAVYLCASSHYTTSGIPYEQYFGPGTRLTVT.